The 15 T cell receptor beta chains listed next were all sequenced from one sample in a study of control samples from healthy donors and cancer patients. The data were produced by immunoSEQ multiplex PCR, yet TCRdb's version contains in-frame clones alone and is incomplete. The repertoire consists of 75,000 to 100,000 clones, with 80% to 95% occurring once and the leading ten covering under 4%. Sequencing input: blood. The receptor source for this set is a human donor in good health. The donor label of this sample is uncertain.

V is TRBV24-1 and J is TRBJ2-3; D call uncertain. V was trimmed by 3 bases and J by 4 bases, leaving 13 bases between them. This CDR3 spans 15 amino acids. CDR1 is KGHDR, CDR2 SFDVKD, per germline. As DNA, the CDR3 is TGTGCCACCAGTGATCCTACCTCCCCTGCAGATACGCAGTATTTT. This sequence encodes CATSDPTSPADTQYF.

The rearrangement links TRBV5-1 to TRBJ1-4; no firm D call. With 4 bases removed from V and 8 bases from J, the gap between germline ends came to 15 bases. The germline V gene encodes CDR1 SGHRS and CDR2 YFSETQ. This CDR3 is built from 14 residues. CDR3 residues: CASSPAAGREKLFF. Written as DNA, the CDR3 is TGCGCCAGCAGCCCCGCCGCGGGTCGAGAAAAACTGTTTTTT.

The gene calls are TRBV7-9 and TRBJ2-3; maybe TRBD2 (6 bases). CDR3 length equals 13 residues. Trimming left V 4 bases short and J 6 bases short, with 11 bases between. Germline values: CDR1 SEHNR, CDR2 FQNEAQ (reference sequence). The CDR3 sequence is CASSSGTADTQYF. DNA of the CDR3: TGTGCCAGCAGCTCTGGGACTGCCGATACGCAGTATTTT.

This chain joins TRBV5-1 and TRBJ2-7; TRBD1 matches at 8 bases. The CDR3 covers 15 residues. J lost 7 bases, V lost 0 bases, and 9 bases had no gene match. The germline CDR1 and CDR2 sequences are SGHRS and YFSETQ. CDR3 in DNA: TGCGCCAGCAGCTTGGCGACAGGGGTAATTCGAGAGCAGTACTTC. This translates into CASSLATGVIREQYF. Full variable domain (outside the CDR3, taken from reference TRBV5-1 and TRBJ2-7): KAGVTQTPRYLIKTRGQQVTLSCSPISGHRSVSWYQQTPGQGLQFLFEYFSETQRNKGNFPGRFSGRQFSNSRSEMNVSTLELGDSALYLCASSLATGVIREQYFGPGTRLTVT.

The chain combines TRBV7-2 with TRBJ1-3, with unresolved D. The CDR3 contains 13 residues. From germline, CDR1 is SGHTA and CDR2 FQGNSA. Deletions cut 2 bases from V and 5 bases from J, with 7 bases between. CDR3 nucleotides: TGTGCCAGCAGCTTAAGTCACCGAAACACCATATATTTT. It translates to CASSLSHRNTIYF.

The chain links TRBV15 to TRBJ1-2; tentatively, D is TRBD1 (6 bases). Germline V gene data show CDR1 as LNHNV and CDR2 as YYDKDF (reference sequence). The CDR3 contains 16 residues. V was pared by 0 bases and J by 4 bases, with 15 bases between. The CDR3 nucleotides read TGTGCCACCAGCAGAGAAGGGGGATCTGCCCTCTATGGCTACACCTTC. Translated: CATSREGGSALYGYTF. Looking up the rest from reference TRBV15 and TRBJ1-2 gives the full variable domain: DAMVIQNPRYQVTQFGKPVTLSCSQTLNHNVMYWYQQKSSQAPKLLFHYYDKDFNNEADTPDNFQSRRPNTSFCFLDIRSPGLGDTAMYLCATSREGGSALYGYTFGSGTRLTVV.

The chain uses TRBV5-1 and TRBJ2-3; possible D gene TRBD1, 5 bases. The CDR3 consists of 14 residues. The V and J ends lost 4 bases and 0 bases respectively, with 9 bases between them. The germline V gene has CDR1 SGHRS and CDR2 YFSETQ. CDR3 sequence reads: CASSGAASTDTQYF. DNA for the CDR3: TGCGCCAGCAGCGGGGCCGCAAGCACAGATACGCAGTATTTT.

This clone appeared a few times. The chain recombines TRBV7-9 with TRBJ1-1; 7 nucleotides align to TRBD1. V lost 3 bases and J lost 3; bases outside the gene matches: 1. The length of the CDR3 is 13 residues. CDR1 SEHNR and CDR2 FQNEAQ come from the germline V gene (reference sequence). CDR3 loop: CASSFTGDTEAFF. In nucleotides, the CDR3 is TGTGCCAGCAGCTTTACAGGGGACACTGAAGCTTTCTTT.

This rearrangement joins TRBV2 to TRBJ1-6; 7 bases line up with TRBD1. The CDR3 sequence is 14 residues long. The V and J ends lost 7 bases and 6 bases, in that order; junction bases with no gene match: 6. Germline CDR1 and CDR2: SNHLY and FYNNEI. The DNA of the CDR3 is TGTGCCAGCAATCCCACAGGGGCTAATTCACCCCTCCACTTT. It codes for CASNPTGANSPLHF. The full variable domain, rest sourced from reference TRBV2 and TRBJ1-6, is EPEVTQTPSHQVTQMGQEVILRCVPISNHLYFYWYRQILGQKVEFLVSFYNNEISEKSEIFDDQFSVERPDGSNFTLKIRSTKLEDSAMYFCASNPTGANSPLHFGNGTRLTVT.

This clone has just one count. The V call is TRBV19, the J call TRBJ1-2; 10 nucleotides align to TRBD1. V dropped 5 bases and J dropped 0; count of bases not matched to a gene: 9. CDR3 length: 17 amino acids. Germline-derived CDR1 and CDR2 are LNHDA and SQIVND (reference sequence). CDR3 nucleotide sequence: TGTGCCAGTAGTGGGGCCGGGACAGGGGCTTCTAACTATGGCTACACCTTC. It is translated as CASSGAGTGASNYGYTF.

CDR3 DNA sequence: TGTGCCAGCAGCCCTAGTTTGTCCTCAGATACGCAGTATTTT. Its translation is CASSPSLSSDTQYF. This chain links TRBV3-1 (or the pseudogene TRBV3-2) with TRBJ2-3, with D hard to call. The CDR3 contains 14 residues. The germline V gene has CDR1 LGHDT and CDR2 YNNKEL (reference sequence). Trimming cost V 4 bases and J 4 bases, with 12 bases left between them.

This chain links TRBV5-1 with TRBJ2-2; 10 nucleotides match TRBD1. CDR1 and CDR2 (germline): SGHRS, YFSETQ. V lost 5 bases and J lost 5; bases outside the gene matches: 6. CDR3 length equals 15 residues. The CDR3 DNA follows: TGCGCCAGCAGTCGCGACAGGGGGCTTACCGGGGAGCTGTTTTTT. The encoded protein is CASSRDRGLTGELFF.

The V and J genes are TRBV2 and TRBJ1-2; TRBD1 is a possible D gene (6 bases). V was cut by 5 bases and J by 2 bases, with 15 bases left in between. CDR3 size: 15 residues. The germline V gene has CDR1 SNHLY and CDR2 FYNNEI. The CDR3 coding sequence is TGTGCCAGCAGTCAGGGGCACCGGATCAACTATGGCTACACCTTC. This translates into CASSQGHRINYGYTF.

The chain uses TRBV15 and TRBJ1-2; 8 bases are shared with TRBD1. The V gene end was trimmed by 1 base and the J gene end by 3 bases; junction bases not matched to a gene: 10. This CDR3 has 17 amino acids. In germline, CDR1 is LNHNV, CDR2 YYDKDF (reference sequence). The CDR3 is CATSRGILQTGDYGYTF. CDR3 sequence (DNA): TGTGCCACCAGCAGAGGGATTTTACAGACAGGGGACTATGGCTACACCTTC.

The chain carries TRBV6-2 or TRBV6-3 and TRBJ1-6; D unclear. V lost 0 bases and J 7 bases, leaving 7 bases between the germline ends. The CDR3 length is 14 residues. Germline CDR1 is MNHEY and CDR2 is SVGEGT. CDR3 bases: TGTGCCAGCAGTTACTCGACGACCAATTCACCCCTCCACTTT. Its translation is CASSYSTTNSPLHF.